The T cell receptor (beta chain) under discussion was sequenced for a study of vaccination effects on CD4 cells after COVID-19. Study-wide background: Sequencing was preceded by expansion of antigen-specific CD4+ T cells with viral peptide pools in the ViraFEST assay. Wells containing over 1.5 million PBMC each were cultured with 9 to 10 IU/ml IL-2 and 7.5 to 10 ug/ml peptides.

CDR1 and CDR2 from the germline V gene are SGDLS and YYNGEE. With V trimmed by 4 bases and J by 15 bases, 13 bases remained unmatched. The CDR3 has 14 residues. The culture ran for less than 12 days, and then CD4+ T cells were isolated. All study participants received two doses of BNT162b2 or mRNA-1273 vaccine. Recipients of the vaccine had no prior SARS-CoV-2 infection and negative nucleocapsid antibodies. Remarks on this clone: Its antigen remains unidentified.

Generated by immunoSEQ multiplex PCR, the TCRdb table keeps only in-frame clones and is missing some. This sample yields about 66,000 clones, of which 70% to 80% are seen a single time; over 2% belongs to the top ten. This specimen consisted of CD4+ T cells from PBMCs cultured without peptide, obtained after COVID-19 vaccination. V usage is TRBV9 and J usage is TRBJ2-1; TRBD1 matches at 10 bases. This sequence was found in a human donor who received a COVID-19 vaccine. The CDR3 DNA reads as TGTGCCAGCAGCCAATCACTGGGGACAGGGGCGACGTTCTTC. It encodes CASSQSLGTGATFF.